This entry features one T cell receptor (beta chain) sequence. The specificity of this receptor is unknown. One base away there is no much larger clone; base qualities are not given. This sample stems from a study of T-cell memory formation after mild COVID-19 (dated by TCRdb to the early 2020s). Study-wide context: TCR sequence clusters from the two donors were largely donor specific. In a couple of donors, T-cell clones that expanded and contracted after mild COVID-19 were tracked by sequencing TCRalpha and TCRbeta repertoires over time. Two young, previously healthy adult volunteers, one female and one male, were included in the cohort.

These reads were obtained on an Illumina NovaSeq 6000. Using 5'RACE with constant-segment primers, TCRalpha and TCRbeta cDNA libraries were constructed, with sample barcodes and unique molecular identifiers added in the process. RNA was extracted from every sample with Trizol reagent. Amplification of the libraries took two PCR steps, and the second step added a second sample barcode plus Illumina TruSeq adapters. Libraries were sequenced on an Illumina NovaSeq with 2 x 150 bp paired-end reads. Per the source publication's procedure: With migec v1.2.7, reads were demultiplexed and then collapsed into UMI-guided consensus sequences. With mixcr v2.1.11, UMI consensuses were aligned to TRA and TRB V and J templates and assembled into clonotypes. Expanded or contracted clonotypes were those called significant by both edgeR and NoisET, with noise models trained on biological replicates. For edgeR calls, a false discovery rate-adjusted p below 0.01 and a log2 fold-change threshold of 1 were applied. As an exploratory analysis of dynamics, PCA with hierarchical clustering was applied to max-normalized trajectories of the 1000 most abundant clonotypes. Separately sequenced CD4+ and CD8+ repertoires were used to assign the CD4 or CD8 phenotype of responding clones. TCRdb reprocessed the public reads (quality trimming at Q25 with fastp, clone calling with MiXCR) and kept in-frame beta chains. Duplicate CDR3 protein sequences are folded into a single record with the most common DNA and genes. It is TCRdb's table, rather than the study itself, that gives the V and J calls and clone size. Recorded for this sample are about 400,000 distinct CDR3 sequences; 24% of them occurred a single time. The biggest ten clones account for 7.5% to 10% of the sample.

Study-level results and caveats: Contracting CD4+ clones were found mainly in CM and EM memory subsets, while CD8+ clones were enriched in EMRA. The detection of some responding clones in pre-infection memory suggests that pre-existing cross-reactive memory T cells joined the SARS-CoV-2 response. From day 15 to 85, contracting clones showed balanced CD4/CD8 phenotypes, whereas a second wave of clones that expanded from day 15 to 37 leaned towards CD4+. Only two mild cases were covered in the study, and larger cohorts including severe cases with pre-infection samples were considered necessary. The second-wave clones that peaked on day 37 were not confirmed to be SARS-CoV-2 specific.

V trim: 2 bases; J trim: 0 bases; unmatched bases: 3. CDR1 and CDR2 (SGHTA, FQGNSA) derive from the germline V gene. The CDR3, from cysteine to phenylalanine, totals 15 residues. The read is trimmed to its CDR3 DNA, 45 bases read in frame from base 1. Ficoll-Paque density gradient centrifugation was the method used to isolate PBMCs. The material sequenced was PBMCs or a T cell subset sorted from them (not recorded which). The chain joins TRBV7-2 to TRBJ2-7, with 8 middle bases fitting TRBD2. The clonotype originates from an adult woman who had mild COVID-19 (a few samples of this study predate the infection). The sample titles of this study are shuffled in the database, so cell type and time point are left out; the donor was told from shared clones. The nucleotides read TGTGCCAGCAGCTTATACGGGGGGGACTCCTACGAGCAGTACTTC. This codes for CASSLYGGDSYEQYF.